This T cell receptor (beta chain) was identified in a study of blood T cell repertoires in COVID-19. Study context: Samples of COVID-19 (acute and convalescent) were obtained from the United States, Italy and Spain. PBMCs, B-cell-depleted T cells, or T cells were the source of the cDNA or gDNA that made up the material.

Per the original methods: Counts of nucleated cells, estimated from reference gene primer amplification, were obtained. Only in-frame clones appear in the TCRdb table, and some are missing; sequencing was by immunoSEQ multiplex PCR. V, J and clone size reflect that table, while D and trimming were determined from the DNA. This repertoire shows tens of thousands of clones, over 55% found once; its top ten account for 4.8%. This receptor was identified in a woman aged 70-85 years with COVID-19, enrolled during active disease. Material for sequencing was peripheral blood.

The CDR3 is CASSSHVVKDRDEGSAPVGEQFF. The DNA for the CDR3 is TGTGCCAGTAGTTCCCACGTCGTTAAGGACAGGGACGAAGGGTCGGCTCCGGTAGGCGAGCAGTTCTTC. V is TRBV19 and J is TRBJ2-1; TRBD1 aligns across 8 bases. This CDR3 has 23 residues. V gave up 5 bases and J gave up 10 bases; unmatched junction bases: 37. Germline lookup yields CDR1 LNHDA and CDR2 SQIVND (reference sequence). The variable domain in full, completed from reference TRBV19 and TRBJ2-1, reads DGGITQSPKYLFRKEGQNVTLSCEQNLNHDAMYWYRQDPGQGLRLIYYSQIVNDFQKGDIAEGYSVSREKKESFPLTVTSAQKNPTAFYLCASSSHVVKDRDEGSAPVGEQFFGPGTRLTVL.